Presented here are 18 T cell receptor beta chains from one specimen sequenced in a study of shared clonotypes between healthy human individuals. Some clones are missing from TCRdb's copy, which holds only in-frame ones; the method was immunoSEQ multiplex PCR. Of about 480,000 clones listed, about 79% were seen once; the top ten hold approximately 12%. The sample consisted of PBMCs. These receptors originate from a middle-aged woman in good health. Some clones in this sample may be carry-over from other donors' samples.

The rearrangement uses TRBV11-1 and TRBJ2-5; no firm D call. The DNA end is a closer match to TRBJ2-7, so the J assignment may be wrong. CDR1 and CDR2 from the germline V gene are SGHAT and FQDESV (reference sequence). The CDR3 sequence is 11 residues long. This CDR3 reads CASSFGHEQYF. The CDR3 region has the DNA TGTGCCAGCAGCTTCGGCCACGAGCAGTACTTC.

The rearrangement links TRBV5-1 to TRBJ2-7; D may match TRBD1 or TRBD2 (5 bases each). Germline CDR1 and CDR2: SGHRS and YFSETQ. CDR3 length: 14 residues. V dropped 4 bases and J dropped 2 bases, with 13 bases sitting between them. CDR3 bases: TGCGCCAGCAGCCCCGGGACGCCAGCCTACGAGCAGTACTTC. Translated, it gives CASSPGTPAYEQYF.

The J gene is TRBJ2-3, the V gene TRBV11-2; D tentatively fits TRBD1 or TRBD2 (5 bases each). Trimming shortened V by 5 bases and J by 0 bases, and 15 bases separated the two germline ends. The CDR3 has 16 amino acids. CDR1 SGHAT and CDR2 FQNNGV come from the germline V gene. The CDR3 loop reads CASSLRGAPSTDTQYF. For the CDR3, the DNA is TGTGCCAGCAGCCTACGGGGCGCACCGAGCACAGATACGCAGTATTTT.

Remarks on this clone: A much larger clone lies a single base off, so this may be a read error. In the same sample, other DNA sequences code for this CDR3. This chain links TRBV28 with TRBJ2-7, with D uncertain. Germline loops: CDR1 MDHEN, CDR2 SYDVKM. The CDR3 contains 11 residues. The V and J ends lost 5 bases and 3 bases respectively, with 5 bases between them. CDR3 residues: CASSINYEQYF. As DNA, the CDR3 is TGTGCCAGCAGTATTAACTACGAGCAGTACTTC.

This chain uses TRBV2 with TRBJ2-1, with 10 bases lining up with TRBD1. The CDR3 runs to 13 residues. The ends lost 4 bases at V and 6 bases at J; junction bases unmatched: 0. Germline V gene lookup returns CDR1 SNHLY and CDR2 FYNNEI. The CDR3: CASSGDRGNEQFF. The CDR3 nucleotides are TGTGCCAGCAGTGGGGACAGGGGCAATGAGCAGTTCTTC.

The chain carries TRBV7-9 and TRBJ2-1, with 7 bases lining up with TRBD1. The CDR3 spans 16 residues. Germline V CDR1 and CDR2: SEHNR, FQNEAQ (reference sequence). After removal of 5 bases from V and 8 bases from J, the junction contained 15 bases not matched to a gene. The CDR3: CASSSDREIGTDEQFF. In DNA, the CDR3 is TGTGCCAGCAGCAGCGACAGGGAAATAGGTACCGATGAGCAGTTCTTC. Supplemented by reference TRBV7-9 and TRBJ2-1, the full variable domain reads DTGVSQNPRHKITKRGQNVTFRCDPISEHNRLYWYRQTLGQGPEFLTYFQNEAQLEKSRLLSDRFSAERPKGSFSTLEIQRTEQGDSAMYLCASSSDREIGTDEQFFGPGTRLTVL.

This clone showed up just once. The chain employs TRBV7-2 and TRBJ2-1; 9 bases match TRBD2. Trimming removed 2 bases from V and 9 bases from J; junction bases left unmatched: 8. Germline lookup yields CDR1 SGHTA and CDR2 FQGNSA. The CDR3 length is 15 residues. DNA of the CDR3: TGTGCCAGCAGCTTATCTGCGGGAGGGTACGGTGAGCAGTTCTTC. It encodes CASSLSAGGYGEQFF.

The CDR3 spells CASSLEGTTYNEQFF. The CDR3 DNA reads TGTGCCAGCAGCTTAGAGGGGACTACCTACAATGAGCAGTTCTTC. The V and J genes are TRBV11-3 and TRBJ2-1, with 7 bases aligning to TRBD2. V lost 0 bases, J lost 2 bases, and 1 base stayed unmatched. CDR1 and CDR2 from the germline V gene are SGHNT and YENEEA. The CDR3 totals 15 residues.

The sample holds a few counts of this clone. The chain links TRBV7-2 to TRBJ1-1, with D perhaps TRBD1 (6 bases). V lost 3 bases and J 7 bases, leaving 15 bases between the germline ends. The CDR3 has 14 residues. Germline lookup yields CDR1 SGHTA and CDR2 FQGNSA. This chain's CDR3 is CASSFNTGWGEAFF. CDR3 DNA sequence: TGTGCCAGCAGCTTTAACACAGGGTGGGGTGAAGCTTTCTTT.

The rearrangement joins TRBV11-2 to TRBJ1-1; D unresolved. V was clipped by 1 base and J by 7 bases, with 7 bases between them. Germline V gives CDR1 SGHAT, CDR2 FQNNGV. The CDR3 consists of 12 residues. CDR3 region: CASSLGRNEAFF. CDR3 nucleotides: TGTGCCAGCAGCTTAGGACGGAATGAAGCTTTCTTT.

The rearrangement uses TRBV4-2 and TRBJ2-5, with D possibly TRBD2 on 6 matching bases. The V and J ends lost 0 bases and 4 bases respectively, with 9 bases between them. The length of the CDR3 is 14 residues. From germline, CDR1 is LGHNA and CDR2 YNFKEQ. CDR3 in amino acids: CASSQDRGTETQYF. For the CDR3, the DNA is TGTGCCAGCAGCCAAGATCGCGGGACAGAGACCCAGTACTTC.

The chain couples TRBV6-1 to TRBJ2-5, with TRBD2 as a possible D gene (5 bases). Germline values: CDR1 MNHNS, CDR2 SASEGT. This CDR3 region has 14 residues. With 2 bases removed from V and 3 bases from J, the gap between germline ends came to 10 bases. The CDR3, as DNA: TGTGCCAGCAGTGAAATTGGTAGCGAAGAGACCCAGTACTTC. Its translation is CASSEIGSEETQYF.

The chain employs TRBV30 and TRBJ1-3, with D hard to call. Germline V gives CDR1 GTSNPN, CDR2 SVGIG (reference sequence). V gave up 5 bases and J gave up 2 bases, with 7 bases separating them. The CDR3 is 12 residues long. This CDR3 reads CAWVRTGNTIYF. DNA of the CDR3: TGTGCCTGGGTAAGGACTGGAAACACCATATATTTT.

With regard to this clone: Sequence at one end of the junction differs from germline and may be a read error. The chain links TRBV28 to TRBJ1-4; 10 bases match TRBD1. Per the germline V gene, CDR1 is MDHEN and CDR2 is SYDVKM. The CDR3 is made up of 15 amino acids. The CDR3 spells CASSPAGTGEEKLFF. CDR3 coding DNA: TGTGCTAGCAGTCCCGCCGGGACAGGGGAAGAAAAACTGTTTTTT.

Regarding this clone: It may be a read error: a sequence one base away is much more abundant. The V and J genes are TRBV18 and TRBJ2-7, with D tentatively TRBD1 (6 bases). CDR1 and CDR2 (germline): KGHSH, LQKENI. The CDR3 covers 16 residues. This chain's CDR3 is CAGSVSGTKGVDEQYF. As DNA, the CDR3 is TGTGCCGGCTCAGTATCCGGGACAAAAGGGGTGGACGAGCAGTACTTC.

V and J are TRBV7-2 and TRBJ1-1; D remains ambiguous. The CDR3 loop spans 14 amino acids. Germline-derived CDR1 and CDR2 are SGHTA and FQGNSA. The V end was cut by 2 bases, the J end by 1 base, with 8 bases between. Here the CDR3 reads CASSLTPKNTEAFF. CDR3 sequence (DNA): TGTGCCAGCAGCTTAACACCGAAGAACACTGAAGCTTTCTTT.

In this sample, this clone turned up many times. The same CDR3 arises from other DNA sequences in this sample as well. This chain links TRBV20-1 with TRBJ1-2, with D possibly matching TRBD1 (5 bases). Germline V gene data show CDR1 as DFQATT and CDR2 as SNEGSKA (reference sequence). The CDR3 spans 11 residues. Trimming left V 3 bases short and J 8 bases short, with 10 bases between. For the CDR3, the DNA is TGCAGTGCTAGTCGGGGGGAGGGCTACACCTTC. This codes for CSASRGEGYTF.

The rearrangement joins TRBV28 to TRBJ1-1, with TRBD1 matching over 8 bases. J was trimmed by 0 bases and V by 3 bases; bases with no gene match: 6. This CDR3 has 16 amino acids. CDR1 MDHEN and CDR2 SYDVKM come from the germline V gene. The CDR3 reads CASSLVGQGMNTEAFF. The CDR3 DNA reads TGTGCCAGCAGTTTGGTAGGACAGGGAATGAACACTGAAGCTTTCTTT.